A selection of T cell receptor beta chains follows, all from one sample in a study of persistence of HIV-infected CD4 T cells. These TCRs' antigens remain unknown. Data came from immunoSEQ multiplex PCR; TCRdb stores just in-frame clones and leaves some out. The data show 50,000 or so clones, 75% to 85% seen once. This sample comprised CD4+ T cells sorted from PBMCs after approximately 19-hour stimulation, obtained from a patient who received antiretroviral therapy. Source of these receptors: an adult man with HIV who was CMV-seropositive. Each CDR3 is given with its conserved first and last residue. Fields, in order: D gene, V gene, clone size, J gene, CDR3 protein, CDR3 DNA. The D gene is left open where the match is weak. Expanded clones are given a class, and other clones once, few, many or no size at all.

>TRBD1|TRBV7-9|.|TRBJ2-7
CASSSQGSSYEQYF
TGTGCCAGCAGCTCACAGGGGAGCTCCTACGAGCAGTACTTC
>.|TRBV3-1/TRBV3-2|.|TRBJ1-5
CASSLRNQPQHF
TGTGCCAGCAGCCTCAGGAATCAGCCCCAGCATTTT
>.|TRBV27|.|TRBJ2-2
CASHRSRGGDTGELFF
TGTGCCAGCCACCGTTCCAGGGGAGGGGACACCGGGGAGCTGTTTTTT
>.|TRBV3-1/TRBV3-2|once|TRBJ1-1
CASSQHSRGYTEAFF
TGTGCCAGCAGCCAACACTCTCGGGGGTACACTGAAGCTTTCTTT
>.|TRBV18|.|TRBJ2-5
CASSLWGQETQYF
TGTGCCAGCTCACTATGGGGCCAAGAGACCCAGTACTTC
>.|TRBV19|.|TRBJ2-3
CASSIVGAGVDTQYF
TGTGCCAGTAGTATTGTGGGGGCCGGGGTAGATACGCAGTATTTT
>.|TRBV20-1|.|TRBJ1-5
CSASKTVKSQPQHF
TGCAGTGCTAGTAAGACAGTAAAAAGTCAGCCCCAGCATTTT
>.|TRBV10-3|medium-sized|TRBJ1-3
CAISDSGTPEGNTIYF
TGTGCCATCAGTGACTCCGGTACTCCAGAGGGAAACACCATATATTTT
>.|TRBV2|.|TRBJ1-5
CASLLEKRGNQPQHF
TGTGCCAGCCTATTGGAGAAAAGAGGCAATCAGCCCCAGCATTTT
>.|TRBV3-1/TRBV3-2|.|TRBJ2-1
CASSQDWRGTAPFF
TGTGCCAGCAGCCAAGACTGGCGGGGCACCGCTCCCTTCTTC
>.|TRBV6-5|.|TRBJ2-2
CASSYSAANTGELFF
TGTGCCAGCAGTTACAGTGCGGCGAACACCGGGGAGCTGTTTTTT
>.|TRBV14|.|TRBJ2-3
CASSQDHTDTQYF
TGTGCCAGCAGCCAAGATCACACAGATACGCAGTATTTT
>.|TRBV6-5|.|TRBJ2-7
CASSYSPYEQYF
TGTGCCAGCAGTTACTCGCCCTACGAGCAGTACTTC
>.|TRBV7-2|.|TRBJ1-2
CASSPGTTTRYGYTF
TGTGCCAGCAGCCCGGGGACAACTACCCGCTATGGCTACACCTTC
>.|TRBV2|.|TRBJ1-2
CASIEGPRPYGYTF
TGTGCCAGCATTGAGGGACCCCGGCCCTATGGCTACACCTTC
>TRBD1|TRBV6-2/TRBV6-3|.|TRBJ1-1
CASSYPRQGPEAFF
TGTGCCAGCAGTTACCCCAGACAGGGCCCTGAAGCTTTCTTT
>TRBD1|TRBV7-8|.|TRBJ1-5
CASSLTGTGRQPQHF
TGTGCCAGCAGCTTAACCGGGACAGGGCGACAGCCCCAGCATTTT
>TRBD1|TRBV6-5|.|TRBJ1-1
CASIATGHNTEAFF
TGTGCCAGCATTGCGACAGGGCACAACACTGAAGCTTTCTTT
>.|TRBV19|.|TRBJ1-4
CASSTEGYATNEKLFF
TGTGCCAGTAGTACGGAGGGTTACGCAACTAATGAAAAACTGTTTTTT
>.|TRBV10-2|.|TRBJ1-1
CASRGGATNTEAFF
TGCGCCAGCAGGGGCGGGGCAACGAACACTGAAGCTTTCTTT
>.|TRBV28|once|TRBJ1-5
CASSRGGVSNQPQHF
TGTGCCAGCAGTCGAGGGGGGGTAAGCAATCAGCCCCAGCATTTT
>TRBD1|TRBV11-1|.|TRBJ2-7
CASSRQGYEQYF
TGTGCCAGCAGTAGACAGGGTTACGAGCAGTACTTC
>.|TRBV10-3|.|TRBJ1-3
CAIRAPPGNTIYF
TGTGCCATCAGAGCTCCCCCTGGAAACACCATATATTTT
>.|TRBV5-6|.|TRBJ1-5
CASRTWMGSNQPQHF
TGTGCCAGCAGGACCTGGATGGGTAGCAATCAGCCCCAGCATTTT
>TRBD1|TRBV7-6|.|TRBJ1-1
CASSFDRVNTEAFF
TGTGCCAGCAGCTTCGACAGGGTAAACACTGAAGCTTTCTTT
>.|TRBV30|.|TRBJ2-2
CAWRGSFTGELFF
TGTGCCTGGAGGGGGAGTTTCACCGGGGAGCTGTTTTTT
>.|TRBV5-1|.|TRBJ2-3
CASSLGGTADTQYF
TGCGCCAGCAGCTTGGGAGGGACCGCAGATACGCAGTATTTT
>.|TRBV5-8|.|TRBJ1-3
CASSLRTGGNTIYF
TGTGCCAGCAGCTTGAGAACAGGAGGAAACACCATATATTTT
>TRBD1|TRBV7-2|once|TRBJ1-2
CASSPDRDNSQRYGYTF
TGTGCCAGCAGCCCGGACAGGGATAATAGTCAGCGATATGGCTACACCTTC
>.|TRBV6-2/TRBV6-3|.|TRBJ1-2
CASRPSTGRYGYTF
TGTGCCAGCAGACCTTCGACGGGCAGGTATGGCTACACCTTC
>.|TRBV6-1|.|TRBJ2-7
CASSVEGNAARFGQYF
TGTGCCAGCAGTGTAGAGGGGAATGCCGCTCGGTTCGGGCAGTACTTC
>TRBD2|TRBV27|.|TRBJ2-1
CASSLSNGLWEGEQFF
TGTGCCAGCAGTTTATCAAACGGCCTGTGGGAGGGGGAGCAGTTCTTC
>.|TRBV27|.|TRBJ1-2
CATAREWTTLNYGYTF
TGTGCCACTGCGCGAGAATGGACAACCCTTAACTATGGCTACACCTTC
>.|TRBV2|.|TRBJ1-2
CASSDRVPNYGYTF
TGTGCCAGCAGTGACAGGGTTCCCAACTATGGCTACACCTTC
>TRBD1|TRBV7-2|once|TRBJ1-2
CASSPGQSFSGFGYTF
TGTGCCAGCAGCCCGGGACAGTCTTTCTCCGGCTTTGGCTACACCTTC
>TRBD1|TRBV10-3|.|TRBJ1-1
CAISETGTAEAFF
TGTGCCATCAGTGAGACCGGGACAGCTGAAGCTTTCTTT
>.|TRBV5-1|.|TRBJ2-2
CASSLGLMNTGELFF
TGCGCCAGCAGCTTGGGGCTGATGAACACCGGGGAGCTGTTTTTT
>.|TRBV19|.|TRBJ1-2
CASRTVDGYTF
TGTGCCAGTAGGACAGTGGATGGCTACACCTTC
>.|TRBV2|.|TRBJ1-5
CASNKGVPGHQPQHF
TGTGCCAGCAACAAGGGGGTCCCGGGCCATCAGCCCCAGCATTTT
>.|TRBV3-1/TRBV3-2|.|TRBJ2-1
CASSHAGNEQFF
TGTGCCAGCAGCCACGCGGGGAACGAGCAGTTCTTC
>TRBD2|TRBV7-2|.|TRBJ2-5
CASSLSGGPGKTQYF
TGTGCCAGCAGCCTAAGCGGGGGGCCTGGGAAGACCCAGTACTTC
>TRBD1|TRBV5-6|.|TRBJ1-6
CASSLPRTGGIGPLHF
TGTGCCAGCAGCCTACCCAGGACAGGGGGAATCGGACCCCTCCACTTT
>.|TRBV5-1|.|TRBJ1-6
CASSLRTEHNSPLHF
TGCGCCAGCAGCTTGAGAACGGAGCATAATTCACCCCTCCACTTT
>TRBD1|TRBV6-4|.|TRBJ1-2
CASSSDGGQYVYGYTF
TGTGCCAGCAGTTCCGATGGGGGACAGTACGTCTATGGCTACACCTTC
>TRBD2|TRBV4-2|.|TRBJ2-7
CASSQGPSGTRDEQYF
TGTGCCAGCAGCCAAGGGCCTAGCGGGACTCGGGACGAGCAGTACTTC
>.|TRBV19|few|TRBJ2-2
CASSISRGTGELFF
TGTGCCAGTAGTATCTCCCGGGGAACCGGGGAGCTGTTTTTT
>TRBD2|TRBV6-1|few|TRBJ2-7
CASSGRTLTSGSSYEQYF
TGTGCCAGCAGTGGTCGGACCCTTACTAGCGGGAGTTCCTACGAGCAGTACTTC
>.|TRBV27|.|TRBJ2-6
CASSLDGPDTTGANVLTF
TGTGCCAGCAGTTTAGACGGCCCAGATACCACCGGGGCCAACGTCCTGACTTTC
>TRBD2|TRBV10-3|.|TRBJ2-1
CAISERTRRELFSYNEQFF
TGTGCCATCAGTGAGAGGACGCGGCGGGAGCTCTTTTCCTACAATGAGCAGTTCTTC
>.|TRBV6-2/TRBV6-3|.|TRBJ1-2
CASSRGTDGYTF
TGTGCCAGCAGTCGCGGGACGGATGGCTACACCTTC
>.|TRBV7-2|few|TRBJ2-1
CASSLGGVQNEQFF
TGTGCCAGCAGCTTAGGCGGGGTCCAGAATGAGCAGTTCTTC
>TRBD1|TRBV4-1|.|TRBJ1-2
CASSQDVSTGGIYGYTF
TGCGCCAGCAGCCAAGATGTATCGACAGGGGGCATCTATGGCTACACCTTC